The T cell receptor (beta chain) under discussion was sequenced for a study of brain T cells in children with intractable seizures. Surgery cases with the highest brain T cell transcript signatures were chosen for sequencing. Pre-surgery treatment included at least one anti-epileptic drug. Notes on this clone: Its matching antigen is unknown.

The assay was immunoSEQ multiplex PCR, and TCRdb's table has in-frame clones only and misses some. The sample lists about 2,500 clones, roughly 84% occurring once. Germline CDR1 SEHNR, CDR2 FQNEAQ (reference sequence). The CDR3 length is 12 residues. V was shortened by 3 bases and J by 3 bases, with 3 bases between the two germline ends. Whole-study results and caveats: Among the top 50 brain clones were public and private clonotypes. Patients' HCMV serostatus was unknown; virus specificity rests on CDR3 similarity alone. Absence of clones before surgery may stem from lower sequencing depth.

This TCR came from a boy under two years old with hemimegalencephaly and intractable seizures. The source material was resected brain tissue, sampled at surgery. The V call is TRBV7-9, the J call TRBJ2-1; D remains ambiguous. DNA of the CDR3: TGTGCCAGCAGCTTTGACTACAATGAGCAGTTCTTC. Translating gives CASSFDYNEQFF.